Below, one T cell receptor beta chain is given with its context. The sample comes from a study of blood T cell repertoires in COVID-19. For the study at large: Samples representing acute and convalescent COVID-19 were sourced from the United States, Italy and Spain. The analysed material was cDNA or gDNA that came from T cells, B-cell-depleted T cells, or PBMCs.

V was clipped by 6 bases and J by 6 bases, with 11 bases between them. CDR3 length equals 12 residues. Authors' methods: Reference gene primer amplification gave nucleated cell count estimates. Data came from immunoSEQ multiplex PCR; TCRdb stores just in-frame clones and leaves some out. The V and J calls and the clone size are those of that table, but D and trimming were determined from the DNA. The sample has some 180,000 clones; about 80% are singletons. The sequence was obtained from an older man with active or convalescent COVID-19. J is TRBJ2-5 and V is TRBV12-3 or TRBV12-4; D is ambiguous. The sample consisted of peripheral blood. In DNA form, the CDR3 reads TGTGCCAGCAGCCCAGCTAGGAAGACCCAGTACTTC. It codes for CASSPARKTQYF.